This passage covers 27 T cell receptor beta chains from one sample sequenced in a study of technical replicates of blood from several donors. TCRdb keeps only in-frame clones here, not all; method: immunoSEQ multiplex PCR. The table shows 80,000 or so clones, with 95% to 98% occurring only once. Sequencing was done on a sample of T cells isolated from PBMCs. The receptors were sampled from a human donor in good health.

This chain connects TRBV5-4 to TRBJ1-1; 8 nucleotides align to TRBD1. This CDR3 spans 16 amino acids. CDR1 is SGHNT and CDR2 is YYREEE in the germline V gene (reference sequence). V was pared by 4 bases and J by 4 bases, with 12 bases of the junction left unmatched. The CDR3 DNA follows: TGTGCCAGCAGCGCAAATCCAGGGGGCGCGGGCACTGAAGCTTTCTTT. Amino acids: CASSANPGGAGTEAFF.

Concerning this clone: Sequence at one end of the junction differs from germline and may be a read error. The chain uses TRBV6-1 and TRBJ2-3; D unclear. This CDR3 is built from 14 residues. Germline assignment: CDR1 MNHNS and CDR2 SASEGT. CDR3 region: CASREEGAADTQYF. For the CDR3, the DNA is TGTGCCAGCAGGGAAGAAGGTGCGGCAGATACGCAGTATTTT.

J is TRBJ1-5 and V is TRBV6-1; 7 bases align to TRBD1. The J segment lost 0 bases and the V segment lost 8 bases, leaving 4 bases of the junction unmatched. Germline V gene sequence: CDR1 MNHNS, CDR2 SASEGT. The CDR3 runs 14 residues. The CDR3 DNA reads TGTGCCAGCGCCGGGACAGATAGCAATCAGCCCCAGCATTTT. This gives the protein CASAGTDSNQPQHF.

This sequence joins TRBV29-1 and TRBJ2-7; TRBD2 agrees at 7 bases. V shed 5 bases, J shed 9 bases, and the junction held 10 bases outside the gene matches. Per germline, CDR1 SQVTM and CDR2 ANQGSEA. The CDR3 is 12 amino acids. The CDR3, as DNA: TGCAGCGTTATTGAGCGGGGTCCCGGGCAGTACTTC. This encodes CSVIERGPGQYF.

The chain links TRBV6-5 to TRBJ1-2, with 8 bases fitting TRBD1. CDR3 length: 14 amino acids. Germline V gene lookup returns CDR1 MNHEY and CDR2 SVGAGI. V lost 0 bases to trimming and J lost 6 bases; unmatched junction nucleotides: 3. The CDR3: CASSYSGQGDGYTF. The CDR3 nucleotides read TGTGCCAGCAGTTACTCCGGACAGGGAGATGGCTACACCTTC.

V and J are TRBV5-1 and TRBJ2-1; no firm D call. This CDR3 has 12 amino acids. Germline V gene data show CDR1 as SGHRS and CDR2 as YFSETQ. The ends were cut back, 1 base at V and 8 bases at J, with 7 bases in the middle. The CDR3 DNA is TGCGCCAGCAGCTTGCGTTTCGATGAGCAGTTCTTC. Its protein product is CASSLRFDEQFF.

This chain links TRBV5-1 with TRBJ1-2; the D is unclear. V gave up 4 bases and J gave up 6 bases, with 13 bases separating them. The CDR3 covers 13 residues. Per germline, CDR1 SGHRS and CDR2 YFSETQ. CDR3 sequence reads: CASSPDSPNGYTF. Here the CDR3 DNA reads TGCGCCAGCAGCCCGGACTCCCCGAATGGCTACACCTTC.

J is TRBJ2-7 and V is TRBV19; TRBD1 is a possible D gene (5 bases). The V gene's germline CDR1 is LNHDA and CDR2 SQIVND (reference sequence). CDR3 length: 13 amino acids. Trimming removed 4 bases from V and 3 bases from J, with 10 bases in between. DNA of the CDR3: TGTGCCAGTAGTAGTGACAGTCGCTACGAGCAGTACTTC. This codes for CASSSDSRYEQYF.

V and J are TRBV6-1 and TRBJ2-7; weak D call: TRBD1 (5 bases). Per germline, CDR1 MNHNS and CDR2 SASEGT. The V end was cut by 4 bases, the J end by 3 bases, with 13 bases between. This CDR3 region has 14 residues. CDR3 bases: TGTGCCAGCAGTGTGAAGACAGATATCTACGAGCAGTACTTC. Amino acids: CASSVKTDIYEQYF.

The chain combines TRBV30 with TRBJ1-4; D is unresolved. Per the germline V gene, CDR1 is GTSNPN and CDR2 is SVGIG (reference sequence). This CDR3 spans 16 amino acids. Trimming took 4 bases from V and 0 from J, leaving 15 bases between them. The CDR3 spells CAWNSYEIPTNEKLFF. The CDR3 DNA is TGTGCCTGGAACAGCTACGAAATACCAACTAATGAAAAACTGTTTTTT.

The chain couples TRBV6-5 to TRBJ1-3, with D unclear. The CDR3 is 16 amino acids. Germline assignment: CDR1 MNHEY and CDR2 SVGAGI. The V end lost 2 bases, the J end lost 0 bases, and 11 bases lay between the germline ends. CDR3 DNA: TGTGCCAGCAGTTACGTGGCAGACTTCTCTGGAAACACCATATATTTT. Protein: CASSYVADFSGNTIYF.

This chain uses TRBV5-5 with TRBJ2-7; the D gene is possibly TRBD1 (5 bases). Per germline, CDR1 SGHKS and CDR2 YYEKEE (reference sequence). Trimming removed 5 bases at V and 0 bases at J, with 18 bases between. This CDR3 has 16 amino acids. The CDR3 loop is CASRLAGQNPSYEQYF. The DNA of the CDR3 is TGTGCCAGCAGACTGGCAGGACAAAACCCCTCCTACGAGCAGTACTTC.

CDR3 nucleotides: TGTGCCAGGGACAGGGACAGGCTTAGTGAAAAACTGTTTTTT. Protein: CARDRDRLSEKLFF. V gene TRBV19 combines with J gene TRBJ1-4, with 8 bases matching TRBD1. Germline V lookup: CDR1 LNHDA, CDR2 SQIVND (reference sequence). CDR3 length: 14 residues. V lost 9 bases and J lost 7; bases outside the gene matches: 10.

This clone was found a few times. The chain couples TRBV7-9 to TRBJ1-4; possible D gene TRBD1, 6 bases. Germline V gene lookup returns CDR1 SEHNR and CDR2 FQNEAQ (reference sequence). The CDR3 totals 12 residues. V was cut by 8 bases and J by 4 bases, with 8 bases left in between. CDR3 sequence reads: CASGQINEKLFF. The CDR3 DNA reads TGTGCCAGCGGACAGATTAATGAAAAACTGTTTTTT.

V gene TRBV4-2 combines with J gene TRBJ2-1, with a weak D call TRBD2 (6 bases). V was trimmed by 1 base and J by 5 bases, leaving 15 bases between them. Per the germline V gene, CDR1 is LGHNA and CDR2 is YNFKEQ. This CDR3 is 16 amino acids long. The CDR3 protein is CASSQGGGMSDNEQFF. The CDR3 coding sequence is TGTGCCAGCAGCCAAGGGGGCGGGATGAGTGACAATGAGCAGTTCTTC.

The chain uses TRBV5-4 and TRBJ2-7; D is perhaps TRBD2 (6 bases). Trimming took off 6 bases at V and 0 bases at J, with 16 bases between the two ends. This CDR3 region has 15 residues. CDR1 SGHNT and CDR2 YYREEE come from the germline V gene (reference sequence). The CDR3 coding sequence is TGTGCCAGCACTCTGGCGGGGAGACCCTCCTACGAGCAGTACTTC. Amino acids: CASTLAGRPSYEQYF.

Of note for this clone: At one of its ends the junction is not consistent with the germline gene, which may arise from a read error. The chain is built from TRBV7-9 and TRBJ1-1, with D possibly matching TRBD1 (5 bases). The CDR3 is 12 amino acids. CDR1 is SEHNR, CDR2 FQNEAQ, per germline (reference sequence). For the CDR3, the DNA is TGTGCCAGCGGCCAACCAGGGATTAGGATCCTCTTT. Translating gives CASGQPGIRILF.

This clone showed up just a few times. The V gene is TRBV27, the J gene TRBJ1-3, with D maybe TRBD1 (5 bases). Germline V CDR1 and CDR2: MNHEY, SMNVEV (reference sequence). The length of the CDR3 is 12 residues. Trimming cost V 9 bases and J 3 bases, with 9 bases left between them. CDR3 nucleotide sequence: TGTGCCAGTGGACAATATGGAAACACCATATATTTT. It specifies CASGQYGNTIYF.

The chain's CDR3 is CAWSRGDSNQPQHF. In nucleotides, the CDR3 is TGTGCCTGGAGCAGGGGGGATAGCAATCAGCCCCAGCATTTT. The gene calls are TRBV30 and TRBJ1-5; 7 bases agree with TRBD1. Germline CDR1 GTSNPN, CDR2 SVGIG (reference sequence). V lost 3 bases, J lost 0 bases, and 2 bases stayed unmatched. The CDR3 loop spans 14 amino acids.

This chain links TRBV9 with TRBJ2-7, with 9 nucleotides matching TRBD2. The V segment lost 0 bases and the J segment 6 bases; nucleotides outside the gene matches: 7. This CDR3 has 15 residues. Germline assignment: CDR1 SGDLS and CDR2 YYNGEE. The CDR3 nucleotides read TGTGCCAGCAGCGTAGAGCTAGCGGGGATGAGCGAGCAGTACTTC. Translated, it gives CASSVELAGMSEQYF. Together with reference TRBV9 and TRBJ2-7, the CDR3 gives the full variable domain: DSGVTQTPKHLITATGQRVTLRCSPRSGDLSVYWYQQSLDQGLQFLIQYYNGEERAKGNILERFSAQQFPDLHSELNLSSLELGDSALYFCASSVELAGMSEQYFGPGTRLTVT.

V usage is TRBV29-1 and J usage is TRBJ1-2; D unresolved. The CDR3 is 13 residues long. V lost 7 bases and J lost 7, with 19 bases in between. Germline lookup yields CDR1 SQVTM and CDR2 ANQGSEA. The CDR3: CSGRELGAPGYTF. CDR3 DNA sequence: TGCAGCGGGAGAGAATTGGGTGCTCCTGGCTACACCTTC.

CDR3 amino acids: CASSSDRGGDTQYF. The CDR3 nucleotides are TGTGCCAGCAGCTCGGACAGGGGGGGAGATACGCAGTATTTT. V and J are TRBV7-8 and TRBJ2-3; 10 bases match TRBD1. V trimming: 4 bases; J trimming: 5 bases; junction bases outside the gene matches: 3. The germline V gene has CDR1 SGHVS and CDR2 FQNEAQ. There are 14 residues in the CDR3.

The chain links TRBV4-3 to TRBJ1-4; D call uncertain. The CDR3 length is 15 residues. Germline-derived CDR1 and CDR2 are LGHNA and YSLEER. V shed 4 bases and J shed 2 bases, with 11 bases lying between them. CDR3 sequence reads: CASSPTFSTNEKLFF. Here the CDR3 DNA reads TGCGCCAGCAGCCCCACCTTTAGTACTAATGAAAAACTGTTTTTT.

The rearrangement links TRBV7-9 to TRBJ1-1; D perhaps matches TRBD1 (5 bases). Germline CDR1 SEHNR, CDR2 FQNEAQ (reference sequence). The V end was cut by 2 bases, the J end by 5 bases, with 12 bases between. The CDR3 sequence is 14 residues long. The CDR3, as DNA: TGTGCCAGCAGCTTATTAGGGTCAGGGACTGAAGCTTTCTTT. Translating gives CASSLLGSGTEAFF.

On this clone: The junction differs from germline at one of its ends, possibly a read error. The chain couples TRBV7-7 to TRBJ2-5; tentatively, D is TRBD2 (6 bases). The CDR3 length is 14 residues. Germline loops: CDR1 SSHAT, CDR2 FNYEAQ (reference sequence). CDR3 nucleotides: TGTGCTAGCAGCAAACCGGGACTCCCAGAGACCCAGTACTTC. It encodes CASSKPGLPETQYF.

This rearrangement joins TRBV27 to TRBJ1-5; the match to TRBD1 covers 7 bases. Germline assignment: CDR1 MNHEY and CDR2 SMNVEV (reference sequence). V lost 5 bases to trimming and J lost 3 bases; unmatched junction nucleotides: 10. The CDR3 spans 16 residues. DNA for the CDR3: TGTGCCAGCAGTCAGAGCTCGGGACAGTTCAATCAGCCCCAGCATTTT. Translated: CASSQSSGQFNQPQHF.

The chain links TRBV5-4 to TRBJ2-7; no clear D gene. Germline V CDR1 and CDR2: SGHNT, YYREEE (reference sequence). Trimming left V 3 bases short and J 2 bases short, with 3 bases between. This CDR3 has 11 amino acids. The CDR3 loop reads CASSSAYEQYF. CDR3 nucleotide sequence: TGTGCCAGCAGCTCGGCCTACGAGCAGTACTTC.